Reported below is one T cell receptor (beta chain). The entry originates in a study of blood T cell repertoires in COVID-19. For the study at large: T cells, B-cell-depleted T cells, or PBMCs supplied cDNA or gDNA.

This CDR3 contains 14 residues. The V end lost 1 base, the J end lost 3 bases, and 8 bases lay between the germline ends. The V gene's germline CDR1 is MGHRA and CDR2 YSYEKL. Method: immunoSEQ multiplex PCR; TCRdb's copy keeps in-frame clones and lacks some. The table has about 140,000 clones, about four fifths seen once. The rearrangement uses TRBV4-1 and TRBJ2-3; D call uncertain. The sample comprised peripheral blood. The receptor was derived from a human donor in a cohort sampled during active COVID-19. CDR3 sequence (DNA): TGCGCCAGCAGCCAAGTCTGGCAAACAGATACGCAGTATTTT. The encoded protein is CASSQVWQTDTQYF.